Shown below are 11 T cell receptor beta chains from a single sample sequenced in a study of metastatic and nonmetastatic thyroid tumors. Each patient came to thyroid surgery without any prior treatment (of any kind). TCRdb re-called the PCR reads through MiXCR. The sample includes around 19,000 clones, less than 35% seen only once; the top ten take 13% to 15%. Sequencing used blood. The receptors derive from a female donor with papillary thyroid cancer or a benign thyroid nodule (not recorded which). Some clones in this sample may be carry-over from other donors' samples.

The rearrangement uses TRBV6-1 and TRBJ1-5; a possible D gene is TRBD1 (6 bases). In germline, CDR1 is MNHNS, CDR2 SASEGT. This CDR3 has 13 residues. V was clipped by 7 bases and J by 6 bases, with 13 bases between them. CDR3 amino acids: CASMGGAGQPQHF. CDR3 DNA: TGTGCCAGCATGGGGGGGGCGGGTCAGCCCCAGCATTTT.

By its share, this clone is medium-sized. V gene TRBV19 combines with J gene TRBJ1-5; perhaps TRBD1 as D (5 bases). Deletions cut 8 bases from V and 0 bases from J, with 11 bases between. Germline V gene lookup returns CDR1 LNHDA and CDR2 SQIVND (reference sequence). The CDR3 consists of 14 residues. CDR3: CASLQGYSNQPQHF. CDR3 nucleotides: TGTGCCAGTCTGCAGGGCTATAGCAATCAGCCCCAGCATTTT.

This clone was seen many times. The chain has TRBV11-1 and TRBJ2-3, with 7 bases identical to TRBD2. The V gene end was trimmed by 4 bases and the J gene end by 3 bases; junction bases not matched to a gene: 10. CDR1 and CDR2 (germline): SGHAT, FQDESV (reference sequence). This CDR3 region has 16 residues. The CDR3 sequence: CASSSVAGDGTDTQYF. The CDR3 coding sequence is TGTGCCAGCAGCTCAGTTGCGGGGGATGGGACAGATACGCAGTATTTT. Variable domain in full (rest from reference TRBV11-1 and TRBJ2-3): EAEVAQSPRYKITEKSQAVAFWCDPISGHATLYWYRQILGQGPELLVQFQDESVVDDSQLPKDRFSAERLKGVDSTLKIQPAELGDSAMYLCASSSVAGDGTDTQYFGPGTRLTVL.

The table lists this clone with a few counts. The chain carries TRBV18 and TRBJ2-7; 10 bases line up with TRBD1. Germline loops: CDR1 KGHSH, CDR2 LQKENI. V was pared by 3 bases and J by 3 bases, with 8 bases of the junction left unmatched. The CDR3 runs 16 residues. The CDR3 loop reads CASSPAGTGVLYEQYF. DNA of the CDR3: TGTGCCAGCTCACCGGCAGGGACAGGGGTCCTCTACGAGCAGTACTTC.

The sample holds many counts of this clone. The CDR3 sequence: CASQQGGSSYNEQFF. CDR3 sequence (DNA): TGTGCCTCCCAGCAGGGGGGGAGCTCCTACAATGAGCAGTTCTTC. The V gene is TRBV2, the J gene TRBJ2-1, with D perhaps matching TRBD1 or TRBD2 (7 bases each). V shed 11 bases and J shed 0 bases, with 17 bases lying between them. This CDR3 is 15 amino acids long. Germline CDR1 SNHLY, CDR2 FYNNEI. Complete variable domain (other parts from reference TRBV2 and TRBJ2-1): EPEVTQTPSHQVTQMGQEVILRCVPISNHLYFYWYRQILGQKVEFLVSFYNNEISEKSEIFDDQFSVERPDGSNFTLKIRSTKLEDSAMYFCASQQGGSSYNEQFFGPGTRLTVL.

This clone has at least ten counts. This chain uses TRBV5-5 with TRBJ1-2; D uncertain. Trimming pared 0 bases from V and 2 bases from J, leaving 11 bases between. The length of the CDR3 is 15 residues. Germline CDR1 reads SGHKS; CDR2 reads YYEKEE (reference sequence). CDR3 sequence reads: CASSLDPRGNYGYTF. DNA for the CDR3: TGTGCCAGCAGCTTGGACCCGCGGGGAAACTATGGCTACACCTTC.

The CDR3 sequence is CASSSTTGSSYEQYF. CDR3 coding DNA: TGCGCCAGCAGCTCAACGACAGGCAGCTCCTACGAGCAGTACTTC. The chain carries TRBV5-1 and TRBJ2-7; D possibly corresponds to TRBD1 (6 bases). The CDR3 is made up of 15 amino acids. Trimming stripped 3 bases from V and 0 bases from J, with 13 bases between. The germline V gene has CDR1 SGHRS and CDR2 YFSETQ.

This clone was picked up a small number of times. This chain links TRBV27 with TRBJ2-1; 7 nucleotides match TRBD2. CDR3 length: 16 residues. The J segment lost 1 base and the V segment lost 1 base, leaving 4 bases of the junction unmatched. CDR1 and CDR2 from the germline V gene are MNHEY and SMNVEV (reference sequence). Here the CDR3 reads CASSLYGGVSYNEQFF. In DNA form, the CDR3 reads TGTGCCAGCAGTTTATATGGGGGGGTTTCCTACAATGAGCAGTTCTTC.

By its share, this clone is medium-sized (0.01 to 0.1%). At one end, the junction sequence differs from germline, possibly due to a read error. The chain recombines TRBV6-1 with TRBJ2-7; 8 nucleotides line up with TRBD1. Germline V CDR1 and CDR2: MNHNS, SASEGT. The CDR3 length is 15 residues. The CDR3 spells CASREGQGLSYEQYF. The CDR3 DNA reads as TGTGCCAGCAGAGAAGGACAGGGCCTCTCCTACGAGCAGTACTTC.

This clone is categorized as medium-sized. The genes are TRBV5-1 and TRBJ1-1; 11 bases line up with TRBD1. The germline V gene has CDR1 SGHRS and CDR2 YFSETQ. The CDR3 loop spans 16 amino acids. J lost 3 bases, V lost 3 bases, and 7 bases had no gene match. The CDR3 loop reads CASSSPRTGGDTEAFF. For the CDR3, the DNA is TGCGCCAGCAGCTCGCCCAGGACAGGGGGCGACACTGAAGCTTTCTTT.

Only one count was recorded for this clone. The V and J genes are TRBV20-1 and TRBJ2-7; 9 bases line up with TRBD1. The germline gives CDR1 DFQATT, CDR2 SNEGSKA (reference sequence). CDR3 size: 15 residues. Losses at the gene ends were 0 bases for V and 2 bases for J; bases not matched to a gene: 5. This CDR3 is CSARDTGQGPYEQYF. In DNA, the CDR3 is TGCAGTGCTAGAGATACGGGACAGGGCCCCTACGAGCAGTACTTC.